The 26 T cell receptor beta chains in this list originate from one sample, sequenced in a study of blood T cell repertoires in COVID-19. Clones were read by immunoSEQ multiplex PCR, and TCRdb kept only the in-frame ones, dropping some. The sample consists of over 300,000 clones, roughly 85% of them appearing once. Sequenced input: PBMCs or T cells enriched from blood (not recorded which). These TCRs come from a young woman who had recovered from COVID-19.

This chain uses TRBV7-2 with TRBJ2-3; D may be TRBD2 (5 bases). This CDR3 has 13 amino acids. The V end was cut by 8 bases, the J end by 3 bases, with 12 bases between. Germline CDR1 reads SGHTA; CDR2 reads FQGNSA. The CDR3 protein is CASLTRGTDTQYF. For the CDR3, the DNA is TGTGCCAGCTTAACCCGGGGTACAGATACGCAGTATTTT.

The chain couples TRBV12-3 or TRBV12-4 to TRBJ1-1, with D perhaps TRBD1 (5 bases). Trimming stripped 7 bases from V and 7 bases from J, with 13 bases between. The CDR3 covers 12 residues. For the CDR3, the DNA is TGTGCCAGCAACCCCGGAGGGGATGAAGCTTTCTTT. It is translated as CASNPGGDEAFF.

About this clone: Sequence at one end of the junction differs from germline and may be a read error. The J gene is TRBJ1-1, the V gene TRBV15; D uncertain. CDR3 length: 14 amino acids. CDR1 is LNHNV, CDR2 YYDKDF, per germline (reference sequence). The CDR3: CATRRAGINTEAFF. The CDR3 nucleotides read TGTGCCACCAGGAGAGCAGGCATTAACACTGAAGCTTTCTTT. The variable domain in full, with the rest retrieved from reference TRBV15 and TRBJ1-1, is DAMVIQNPRYQVTQFGKPVTLSCSQTLNHNVMYWYQQKSSQAPKLLFHYYDKDFNNEADTPDNFQSRRPNTSFCFLDIRSPGLGDTAMYLCATRRAGINTEAFFGQGTRLTVV.

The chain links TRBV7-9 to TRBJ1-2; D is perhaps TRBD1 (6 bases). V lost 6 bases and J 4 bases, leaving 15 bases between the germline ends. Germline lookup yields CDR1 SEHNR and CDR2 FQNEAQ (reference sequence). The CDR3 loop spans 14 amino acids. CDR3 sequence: CASSNRVSGYGYTF. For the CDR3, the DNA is TGTGCCAGCAGTAACAGGGTATCGGGCTATGGCTACACCTTC.

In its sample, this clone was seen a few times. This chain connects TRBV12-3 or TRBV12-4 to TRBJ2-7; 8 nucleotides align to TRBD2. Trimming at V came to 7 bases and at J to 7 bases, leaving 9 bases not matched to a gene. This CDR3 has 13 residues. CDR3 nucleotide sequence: TGTGCCAGCACCCGGGGGGGGGCGCTGGAGCAGTACTTC. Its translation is CASTRGGALEQYF.

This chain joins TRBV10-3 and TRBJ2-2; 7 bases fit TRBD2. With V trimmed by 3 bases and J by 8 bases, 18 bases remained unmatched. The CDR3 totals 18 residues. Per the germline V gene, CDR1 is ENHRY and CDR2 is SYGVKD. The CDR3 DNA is TGTGCCATCAGTGAAACCCCCGCTACGGGGGGAACCACAGGGGAGCTGTTTTTT. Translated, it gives CAISETPATGGTTGELFF.

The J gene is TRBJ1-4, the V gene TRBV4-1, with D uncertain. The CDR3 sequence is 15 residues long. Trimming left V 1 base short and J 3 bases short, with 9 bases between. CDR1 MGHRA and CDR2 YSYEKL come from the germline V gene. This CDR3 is CASSQVGLANEKLFF. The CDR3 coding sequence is TGCGCCAGCAGCCAAGTTGGGCTCGCTAATGAAAAACTGTTTTTT.

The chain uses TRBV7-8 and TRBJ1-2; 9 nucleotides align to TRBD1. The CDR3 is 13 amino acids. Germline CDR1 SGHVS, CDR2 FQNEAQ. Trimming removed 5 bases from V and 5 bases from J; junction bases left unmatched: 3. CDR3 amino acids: CASSRGTGYGYTF. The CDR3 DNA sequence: TGTGCCAGCAGCCGGGGGACAGGGTATGGCTACACCTTC.

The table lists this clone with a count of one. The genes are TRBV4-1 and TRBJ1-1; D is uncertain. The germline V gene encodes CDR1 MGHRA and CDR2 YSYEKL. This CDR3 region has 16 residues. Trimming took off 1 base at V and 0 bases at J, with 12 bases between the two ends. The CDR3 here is CASSQGRARMNTEAFF. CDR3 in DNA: TGCGCCAGCAGCCAAGGGAGGGCACGGATGAACACTGAAGCTTTCTTT.

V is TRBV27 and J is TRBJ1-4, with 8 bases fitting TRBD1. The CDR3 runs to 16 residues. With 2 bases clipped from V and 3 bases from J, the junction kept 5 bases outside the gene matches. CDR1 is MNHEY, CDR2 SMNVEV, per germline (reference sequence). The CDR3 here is CASSLRWTGPNEKLFF. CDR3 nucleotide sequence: TGTGCCAGCAGTTTAAGGTGGACAGGGCCTAATGAAAAACTGTTTTTT.

This CDR3 is CSARGQGEAFF. DNA of the CDR3: TGCAGTGCTAGGGGGCAGGGAGAAGCTTTCTTT. The V call is TRBV20-1, the J call TRBJ1-1, with a weak D call TRBD1 (5 bases). The V gene's germline CDR1 is DFQATT and CDR2 SNEGSKA (reference sequence). The CDR3 is 11 amino acids. Trimming left V 3 bases short and J 8 bases short, with 10 bases between.

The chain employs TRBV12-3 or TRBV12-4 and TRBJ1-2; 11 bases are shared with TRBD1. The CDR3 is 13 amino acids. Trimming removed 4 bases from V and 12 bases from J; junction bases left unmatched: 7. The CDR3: CASSWDRGVVDTF. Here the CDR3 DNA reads TGTGCCAGCAGTTGGGACAGGGGGGTCGTCGACACCTTC.

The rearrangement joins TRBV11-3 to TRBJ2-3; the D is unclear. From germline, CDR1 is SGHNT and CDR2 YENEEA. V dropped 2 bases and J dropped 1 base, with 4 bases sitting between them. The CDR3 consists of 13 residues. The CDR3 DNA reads TGTGCCAGCAGCTTACAGGGCACAGATACGCAGTATTTT. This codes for CASSLQGTDTQYF.

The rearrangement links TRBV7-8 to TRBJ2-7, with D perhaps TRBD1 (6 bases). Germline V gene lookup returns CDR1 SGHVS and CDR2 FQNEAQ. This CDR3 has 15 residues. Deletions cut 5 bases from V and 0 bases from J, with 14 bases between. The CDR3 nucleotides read TGTGCCAGCAGCCCCCGCGTAGGGGGCTCCTACGAGCAGTACTTC. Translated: CASSPRVGGSYEQYF.

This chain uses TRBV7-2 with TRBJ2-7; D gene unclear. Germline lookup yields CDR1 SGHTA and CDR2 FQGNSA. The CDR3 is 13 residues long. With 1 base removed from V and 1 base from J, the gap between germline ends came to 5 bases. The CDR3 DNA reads TGTGCCAGCAGCTTAGACAGTTCCTACGAGCAGTACTTC. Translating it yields CASSLDSSYEQYF.

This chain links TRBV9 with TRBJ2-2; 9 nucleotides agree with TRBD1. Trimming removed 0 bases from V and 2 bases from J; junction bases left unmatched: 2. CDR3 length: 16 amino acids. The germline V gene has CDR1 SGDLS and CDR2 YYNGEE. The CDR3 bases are TGTGCCAGCAGCGTAGAGGGACAGGGAAACACCGGGGAGCTGTTTTTT. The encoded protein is CASSVEGQGNTGELFF.

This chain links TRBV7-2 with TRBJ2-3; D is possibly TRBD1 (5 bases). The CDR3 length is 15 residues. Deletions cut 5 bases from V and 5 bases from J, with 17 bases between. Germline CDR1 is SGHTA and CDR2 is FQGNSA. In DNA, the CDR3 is TGTGCCAGCAGCCCAAGGGTACAGGCATTAGATACGCAGTATTTT. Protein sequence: CASSPRVQALDTQYF. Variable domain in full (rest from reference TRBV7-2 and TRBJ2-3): GAGVSQSPSNKVTEKGKDVELRCDPISGHTALYWYRQSLGQGLEFLIYFQGNSAPDKSGLPSDRFSAERTGGSVSTLTIQRTQQEDSAVYLCASSPRVQALDTQYFGPGTRLTVL.

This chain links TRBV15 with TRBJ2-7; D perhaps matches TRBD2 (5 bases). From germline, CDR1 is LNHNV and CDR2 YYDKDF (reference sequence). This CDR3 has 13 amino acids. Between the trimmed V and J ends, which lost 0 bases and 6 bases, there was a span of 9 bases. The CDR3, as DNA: TGTGCCACCAGCAGAGATTTAGAGGGCGAGCAGTACTTC. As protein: CATSRDLEGEQYF.

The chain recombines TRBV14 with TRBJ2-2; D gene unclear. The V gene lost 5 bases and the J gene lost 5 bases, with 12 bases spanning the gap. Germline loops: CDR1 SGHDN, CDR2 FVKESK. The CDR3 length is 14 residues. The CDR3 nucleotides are TGTGCCAGCAGCGCCTCCCGGGTTACCGGGGAGCTGTTTTTT. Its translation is CASSASRVTGELFF.

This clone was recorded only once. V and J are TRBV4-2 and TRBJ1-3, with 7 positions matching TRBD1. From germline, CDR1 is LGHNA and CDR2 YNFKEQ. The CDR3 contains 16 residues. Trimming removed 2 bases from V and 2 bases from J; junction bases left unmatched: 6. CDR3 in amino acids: CASSQPLQGAGNTIYF. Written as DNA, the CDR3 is TGTGCCAGCAGCCAACCCCTCCAGGGGGCTGGAAACACCATATATTTT.

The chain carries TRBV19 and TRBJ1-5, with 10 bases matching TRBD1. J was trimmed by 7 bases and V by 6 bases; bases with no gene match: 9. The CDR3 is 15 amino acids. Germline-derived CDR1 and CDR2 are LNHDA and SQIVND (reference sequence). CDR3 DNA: TGTGCCAGTAGGACGACAGGGGGCGGCGAGCAGCCCCAGCATTTT. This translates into CASRTTGGGEQPQHF.

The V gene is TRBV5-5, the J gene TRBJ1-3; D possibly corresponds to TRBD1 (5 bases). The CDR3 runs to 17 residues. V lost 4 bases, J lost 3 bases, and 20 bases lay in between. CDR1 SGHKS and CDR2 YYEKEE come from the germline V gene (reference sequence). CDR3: CASSQPMGQGGGNTIYF. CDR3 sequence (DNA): TGTGCCAGCAGCCAACCAATGGGGCAGGGAGGTGGAAACACCATATATTTT.

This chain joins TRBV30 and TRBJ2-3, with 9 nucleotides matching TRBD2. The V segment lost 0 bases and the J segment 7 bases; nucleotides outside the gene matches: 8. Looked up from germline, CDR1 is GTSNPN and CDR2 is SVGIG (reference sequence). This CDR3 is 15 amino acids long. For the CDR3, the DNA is TGTGCCTGGAGTGTTGGGGCGGGGGGGCGAAATACGCAGTATTTT. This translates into CAWSVGAGGRNTQYF.

The CDR3 coding sequence is TGTGCCAGCAGCCACCTCAAGACACAGGGGATAAATGGCTACACCTTC. Amino acid sequence: CASSHLKTQGINGYTF. The rearrangement links TRBV7-9 to TRBJ1-2; 7 nucleotides align to TRBD1. This CDR3 is 16 amino acids long. The germline CDR1 and CDR2 sequences are SEHNR and FQNEAQ (reference sequence). With 5 bases clipped from V and 6 bases from J, the junction kept 15 bases outside the gene matches.

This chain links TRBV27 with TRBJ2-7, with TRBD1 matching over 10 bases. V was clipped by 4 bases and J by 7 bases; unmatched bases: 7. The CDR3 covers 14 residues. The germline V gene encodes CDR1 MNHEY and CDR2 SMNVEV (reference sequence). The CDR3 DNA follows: TGTGCCAGCAGTTCCCCGGGACAGGGGAGGGAGCAGTACTTC. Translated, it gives CASSSPGQGREQYF.

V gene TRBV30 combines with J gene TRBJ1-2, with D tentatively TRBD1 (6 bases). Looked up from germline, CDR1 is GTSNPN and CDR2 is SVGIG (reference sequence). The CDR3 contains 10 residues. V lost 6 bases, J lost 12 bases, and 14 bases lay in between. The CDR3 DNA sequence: TGTGCCTGTGAGAGGGGGTGGAACACCTTC. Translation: CACERGWNTF.